The present T cell receptor beta chain was sequenced within a study of cytomegalovirus exposure and HLA in healthy donors. Study-wide results and caveats: Reported performance of the classifier showed diagnosis of cytomegalovirus status with high specificity and sensitivity. Subsequent analysis of the approximately 130 validation repertoires found a tendency for first-cohort TCR clusters to co-occur.

Profiling relied on immunoSEQ multiplex PCR, and the TCRdb table lists in-frame clones only, not all of them. The sample lists under 250,000 clones, less than 90% seen once, with about 12% in the top ten. The CDR3 is made up of 16 amino acids. Trimming took 0 bases from V and 6 from J; bases not matched to a gene: 4. Germline-derived CDR1 and CDR2 are MNHEY and SVGAGI. Donors were drawn from the roughly 130-subject validation cohort, separate from the approximately 670-subject first cohort. As regards this clone: What it recognizes is unknown.

The TCR comes from a man aged 18 to 35 in good health and CMV-seropositive. The sequencing input was PBMCs. The V and J genes are TRBV6-5 and TRBJ2-7, with 14 nucleotides matching TRBD2. CDR3 DNA sequence: TGTGCCAGCAGTTACTCGCGGACTAGCGGGAGGTTCGAGCAGTACTTC. This translates into CASSYSRTSGRFEQYF.